Listed below are T cell receptor beta chains from one sample, sequenced in a study of OX40 agonist ivuxolimab in advanced cancers. The table came from immunoSEQ multiplex PCR; TCRdb's copy has only in-frame clones and leaves some out. Among 46,000 or so clones, around 90% were seen once, and the ten largest hold approximately 10%. The sequenced sample was CD4+ or CD8+ T cells sorted from blood, obtained in a trial of the OX40 agonist ivuxolimab. These receptors came from an adult with an advanced solid tumor such as melanoma, head and neck, liver or kidney cancer. The CDR3 runs from the conserved cysteine through the conserved F or W. Each record gives: J gene, V gene, clone size, D gene, CDR3 protein, CDR3 DNA. The D gene is left open where the match is weak. Clone size is shown for a subset of rows, as once, few, many or a class of expanded clone.

>TRBJ1-5|TRBV2|-|-
CASSDGRFNQPQHF
TGTGCCAGCAGTGACGGGCGGTTCAATCAGCCCCAGCATTTT
>TRBJ2-1|TRBV6-1|-|-
CASHIYNEQFF
TGTGCCAGCCACATCTACAATGAGCAGTTCTTC
>TRBJ2-5|TRBV2|-|-
CASSEWERSQETQYF
TGTGCCAGCAGTGAATGGGAGCGGAGTCAAGAGACCCAGTACTTC
>TRBJ2-7|TRBV5-8|-|TRBD2
CASSLLAGSSYEQYF
TGTGCCAGCAGCTTACTAGCGGGGAGCTCCTACGAGCAGTACTTC
>TRBJ2-3|TRBV5-1|-|TRBD2
CASSPRDYPSTDTQYF
TGCGCCAGCAGCCCTAGGGACTACCCCTCCACAGATACGCAGTATTTT
>TRBJ2-7|TRBV29-1|-|-
CSVEDPLTYEQYF
TGCAGCGTTGAAGATCCCTTAACCTACGAGCAGTACTTC
>TRBJ1-1|TRBV4-2|few|-
CASSEGWQMDTEAFF
TGTGCCAGCAGCGAGGGATGGCAAATGGACACTGAAGCTTTCTTT
>TRBJ2-2|TRBV4-1|-|TRBD2
CASSQYPREGRGGELFF
TGCGCCAGCAGCCAATACCCGCGGGAGGGCCGGGGCGGGGAGCTGTTTTTT
>TRBJ1-1|TRBV29-1|-|TRBD1
CSGTGGVITEAFF
TGCAGCGGGACAGGGGGGGTAATCACTGAAGCTTTCTTT
>TRBJ2-2|TRBV19|-|-
CASSIVDRELFF
TGTGCCAGTAGTATAGTTGACCGGGAGCTGTTTTTT
>TRBJ2-7|TRBV7-9|-|-
CASSLGYSYEQYF
TGTGCCAGCAGCTTAGGGTACAGTTACGAGCAGTACTTC
>TRBJ1-4|TRBV29-1|-|-
CSVETGSNEKLFF
TGCAGCGTTGAGACAGGATCTAATGAAAAACTGTTTTTT
>TRBJ2-7|TRBV4-1|-|TRBD1
CASSLGQGSYEQYF
TGCGCCAGCAGCCTCGGACAGGGAAGCTACGAGCAGTACTTC
>TRBJ1-1|TRBV19|many|TRBD1
CASTSTGANTEAFF
TGTGCCAGTACCTCGACAGGGGCGAACACTGAAGCTTTCTTT
>TRBJ2-3|TRBV10-3|-|TRBD1
CASSYPKTGESTDTQYF
TGTGCCAGCAGTTACCCAAAGACAGGGGAAAGCACAGATACGCAGTATTTT
>TRBJ2-5|TRBV10-2|-|-
CASREETQYF
TGCGCCAGCAGAGAAGAGACCCAGTACTTC
>TRBJ1-1|TRBV6-5|-|-
CASSHPVNTEAFF
TGTGCCAGCAGCCACCCCGTGAACACTGAAGCTTTCTTT
>TRBJ1-2|TRBV9|once|-
CASSGPQLLGGYTF
TGTGCCAGCAGCGGCCCCCAACTATTGGGGGGCTACACCTTC
>TRBJ2-3|TRBV7-2|-|-
CASSPGRYTDTQYF
TGTGCCAGCAGCCCCGGTCGGTACACAGATACGCAGTATTTT
>TRBJ2-7|TRBV5-4|-|-
CASSNPAGEQYF
TGTGCCAGCAGCAACCCCGCGGGCGAGCAGTACTTC
>TRBJ1-5|TRBV7-8|-|TRBD1
CASSLTGEFSNQPQHF
TGTGCCAGCAGCTTAACAGGGGAGTTTAGCAATCAGCCCCAGCATTTT
>TRBJ2-3|TRBV7-2|-|TRBD2
CAGSLYLGLALSDTQYF
TGTGCCGGCAGCTTATACCTTGGACTAGCTTTATCAGATACGCAGTATTTT
>TRBJ2-1|TRBV7-3|few|-
CASSLSSYNEQFF
TGTGCCAGCAGCCTGAGCTCCTACAATGAGCAGTTCTTC
>TRBJ1-2|TRBV4-2|-|-
CASSHLRDNNYGYTF
TGTGCCAGCAGCCACCTCCGGGACAACAACTATGGCTACACCTTC
>TRBJ1-5|TRBV4-1|-|TRBD1
CASSQEGTGVQPQHF
TGCGCCAGCAGCCAAGAAGGGACAGGGGTTCAGCCCCAGCATTTT
>TRBJ2-5|TRBV15|-|TRBD1
CATSRDQGAWETQYF
TGTGCCACCAGCAGAGATCAGGGGGCATGGGAGACCCAGTACTTC
>TRBJ2-7|TRBV10-3|-|-
CAISETVSYEQYF
TGTGCCATCAGTGAGACGGTCTCCTACGAGCAGTACTTC
>TRBJ1-1|TRBV7-2|-|-
CASSSSGSLEAFF
TGTGCCAGCAGCTCATCAGGGTCCCTTGAAGCTTTCTTT
>TRBJ1-1|TRBV6-5|-|-
CASTQGQDYEAFF
TGTGCCAGCACCCAGGGGCAGGACTATGAAGCTTTCTTT
>TRBJ2-1|TRBV6-5|-|TRBD2
CASSYGTSGGLTEQFF
TGTGCCAGCAGTTACGGGACTAGCGGGGGGTTGACTGAGCAGTTCTTC
>TRBJ2-1|TRBV11-2|-|-
CASSFYRDHNEQFF
TGTGCCAGCAGCTTTTACAGGGACCACAATGAGCAGTTCTTC
>TRBJ1-1|TRBV4-1|-|-
CASSQDQGQNTEAFF
TGCGCCAGCAGCCAAGATCAAGGACAGAACACTGAAGCTTTCTTT
>TRBJ1-3|TRBV4-3|-|TRBD1
CASSQDRVSSGNTIYF
TGCGCCAGCAGCCAGGACAGGGTTAGCTCTGGAAACACCATATATTTT
>TRBJ2-1|TRBV27|-|-
CASSLPARVDEQFF
TGTGCCAGCAGTTTACCCGCCAGGGTGGATGAGCAGTTCTTC
>TRBJ1-5|TRBV7-6|-|-
CASSSMPGSLGNQPQHF
TGTGCCAGCAGTTCAATGCCGGGATCCTTGGGCAATCAGCCCCAGCATTTT
>TRBJ1-1|TRBV9|-|-
CASSVGAGKTQAFF
TGTGCCAGCAGCGTAGGAGCGGGGAAAACACAAGCTTTCTTT
>TRBJ1-1|TRBV27|once|-
CASSSDRLMNTEAFF
TGTGCCAGCAGTTCTGACAGACTAATGAACACTGAAGCTTTCTTT
>TRBJ1-2|TRBV6-4|-|-
CASSDGGGPRGYTF
TGTGCCAGCAGTGACGGCGGGGGCCCGCGAGGCTACACCTTC
>TRBJ2-5|TRBV9|-|-
CASSVEGSQETQYF
TGTGCCAGCAGCGTAGAGGGGAGTCAAGAGACCCAGTACTTC
>TRBJ1-6|TRBV9|-|-
CASSLGGSPLHF
TGTGCCAGCAGCTTGGGGGGTTCACCCCTCCACTTT
>TRBJ2-1|TRBV10-3|-|TRBD1
CAISDSTGVSEQFF
TGTGCCATCAGTGATTCTACAGGGGTATCGGAGCAGTTCTTC
>TRBJ2-1|TRBV5-4|-|TRBD2
CASSRGLAGESYNEQFF
TGTGCCAGCAGTCGTGGACTAGCGGGAGAGTCCTACAATGAGCAGTTCTTC
>TRBJ1-5|TRBV7-8|-|-
CASSLGAPGVGQPQHF
TGTGCCAGCAGCTTAGGAGCTCCAGGGGTAGGTCAGCCCCAGCATTTT
>TRBJ1-2|TRBV5-6|-|-
CASSLGRLYGYTF
TGTGCCAGCAGCTTGGGAAGACTCTATGGCTACACCTTC
>TRBJ1-2|TRBV27|-|-
CASSLGQGRGYGYTF
TGTGCCAGCAGTTTAGGTCAGGGCCGCGGCTATGGCTACACCTTC
>TRBJ2-1|TRBV29-1|once|TRBD2
CSVDLERGSYNEQFF
TGCAGCGTTGATCTCGAGCGGGGTTCCTACAATGAGCAGTTCTTC
>TRBJ1-2|TRBV7-6|many|TRBD1
CASSPRTGGDGYTF
TGTGCCAGCAGCCCAAGGACAGGGGGTGATGGCTACACCTTC
>TRBJ2-7|TRBV29-1|-|TRBD1
CSVEVPGQGYEQYF
TGCAGCGTTGAAGTACCGGGACAGGGCTACGAGCAGTACTTC
>TRBJ2-6|TRBV27|-|-
CASSRDGANVLTF
TGTGCCAGCAGCAGGGATGGGGCCAACGTCCTGACTTTC
>TRBJ2-7|TRBV6-5|-|TRBD2
CASGTSGSSYEQYF
TGTGCCAGCGGAACTAGCGGGAGCTCCTACGAGCAGTACTTC
>TRBJ2-7|TRBV5-1|-|-
CASSPGTYSSYEQYF
TGCGCCAGCAGCCCGGGGACATATAGCTCCTACGAGCAGTACTTC